This TCR beta chain was observed in a study of cytomegalovirus exposure and HLA in healthy donors. The study, taken as a whole, reports: When a later analysis was performed, an Asian-associated ancestry cluster reportedly had fewer N-insertions than the roughly 630-donor mean. Cytomegalovirus-associated TCR beta chains were listed, numbering some 170.

The CDR3 length is 13 residues. CDR1 is SEHNR and CDR2 is FQNEAQ in the germline V gene (reference sequence). Trimming pared 5 bases from V and 7 bases from J, leaving 14 bases between. PCR employed 60 Vbeta and 13 Jbeta primers. Profiled with immunoSEQ multiplex PCR; TCRdb holds only in-frame clones, not every one. The table has over 150,000 clones, more than 80% seen once. Concerning this clone itself: Its target is unknown.

The donors (healthy individuals) were bone marrow donors. This sequence was found in a boy between 10 and 17 years old in good health and CMV-seronegative. Sample: PBMCs. The genes are TRBV7-9 and TRBJ1-2, with D maybe TRBD1 (5 bases). CDR3 sequence reads: CASSEEQVFGYTF. For the CDR3, the DNA is TGTGCCAGCAGCGAAGAACAGGTGTTTGGCTACACCTTC. Full variable domain (remainder filled in from reference TRBV7-9 and TRBJ1-2): DTGVSQNPRHKITKRGQNVTFRCDPISEHNRLYWYRQTLGQGPEFLTYFQNEAQLEKSRLLSDRFSAERPKGSFSTLEIQRTEQGDSAMYLCASSEEQVFGYTFGSGTRLTVV.